The rows below give T cell receptor beta chains drawn from one sample of a study of T cells in Graves' hyperthyroidism and ophthalmopathy. TCRdb analysed the multiplex PCR reads with MiXCR anew, one entry per CDR3 protein. This sample has about 600,000 distinct CDR3 sequences, with about 16% found just once. Sequencing used blood. These receptors were collected from a middle-aged woman with Graves' ophthalmopathy. CDR3s include the opening cysteine and the closing phenylalanine or tryptophan. Each record gives: D gene, V gene, J gene, clone size, CDR3 DNA, CDR3 protein. The D gene is left open where the match is weak. Clone sizes are given selectively: once, few, many, or a class where the clone is expanded.

>-|TRBV5-6|TRBJ2-7|few
TGTGCCAGCAGCTTTGGGGACAAGAAAGAATACGAGCAGTACTTC
CASSFGDKKEYEQYF
>-|TRBV2|TRBJ1-4|many
TGTGCCAGCAGTGCCCGACAGGCCCCCGCTGAGGAAAAACTGTTTTTT
CASSARQAPAEEKLFF
>TRBD1|TRBV5-1|TRBJ2-1|few
TGCGCCAGCAGCTCCTTGACAGGGGGCTTGAATGAGCAGTTCTTC
CASSSLTGGLNEQFF
>TRBD1|TRBV19|TRBJ1-1|-
TGTGTCAGTAGTGGGGACAGGGACACTGAAGCTTTCTTT
CVSSGDRDTEAFF
>-|TRBV3-1|TRBJ1-1|many
TGTGCCAGCAGCCTCCGGACTCCCATGAACACTGAAGCTTTCTTT
CASSLRTPMNTEAFF
>-|TRBV5-1|TRBJ2-5|many
TGCGCCAGCAGCTTGGAACGGGGGACGGAGACCCAGTACTTC
CASSLERGTETQYF
>TRBD2|TRBV5-1|TRBJ2-7|-
TGCGCCAGCAGCTTGGTTCCGGGACTAGCGGGAGGTGGCACCTACGAGCAGTACTTC
CASSLVPGLAGGGTYEQYF
>-|TRBV19|TRBJ2-1|-
TGTGCCAGTAGTATACCGATTGGAGTGTACAATGAGCAGTTCTTC
CASSIPIGVYNEQFF
>-|TRBV5-1|TRBJ2-2|few
TGCGCCAGCAGCTTCGACACCTTAGCAGGCACCGGGGAGCTGTTTTTT
CASSFDTLAGTGELFF
>-|TRBV2|TRBJ1-5|many
TGTGCCAGCAATCCCGACAGATCGGATCAGCCCCAGCATTTT
CASNPDRSDQPQHF
>TRBD1|TRBV28|TRBJ2-7|many
TGTGCCAGCAGCAATAATTGGGACAGCGTGGGCTACGAGCAGTACTTC
CASSNNWDSVGYEQYF
>-|TRBV7-9|TRBJ1-1|few
TGTGCCAGCAGCTTCCGGTTTGCTGGGCCAGCTTTCTTT
CASSFRFAGPAFF
>-|TRBV5-5|TRBJ2-3|many
TGTGCCAGCAGCGCGCATACCCTCACAGATACGCAGTATTTT
CASSAHTLTDTQYF
>-|TRBV20-1|TRBJ2-1|few
TGCAGTGCTAGAGTTACCGGGTCCTACTCCTACAATGAGCAGTTCTTC
CSARVTGSYSYNEQFF
>TRBD1|TRBV6-1|TRBJ1-4|few
TGTGCCAGCAGTGGGGGTGGGACAGTGGATGAAAAACTGTTTTTT
CASSGGGTVDEKLFF
>TRBD1|TRBV28|TRBJ1-4|-
TGTGCCAGCAAGGGACAGGGGGCTGGGGAAAGTGAAAAACTGTTTTTT
CASKGQGAGESEKLFF
>-|TRBV7-8|TRBJ2-6|once
TGTGCCAGCAGCTTTTATGTGGTTGGGGCCAACGTCCTGACTTTC
CASSFYVVGANVLTF
>-|TRBV27|TRBJ2-7|many
TGTGCCAGCAGCATCCGCGGGACGACTCCCTACGAGCAGTACTTC
CASSIRGTTPYEQYF
>-|TRBV28|TRBJ1-5|-
TGTGCCAGCAGTATCAGGGTACAGCCCCAGCATTTT
CASSIRVQPQHF
>TRBD1|TRBV3-1|TRBJ1-6|many
TGTGCCAGCAGCCAAGGACAGGGGATTTCACCCCTCCACTTT
CASSQGQGISPLHF
>TRBD1|TRBV12-3/TRBV12-4|TRBJ1-5|many
TGTGCCAGCAGCCTAGACAGGGACGATCAGCCCCAGCATTTT
CASSLDRDDQPQHF
>-|TRBV3-1|TRBJ2-4|many
TGTGCCAGCAGCCAGGATCAAAACATTCAGTACTTC
CASSQDQNIQYF
>TRBD1|TRBV2|TRBJ2-2|many
TGTGCCAGCAGTCAGGGGGTGGCGAACACCGGGGAGCTGTTTTTT
CASSQGVANTGELFF
>-|TRBV5-1|TRBJ2-1|few
TGCGCCAGCAGCTTGGCCAGGCTAGCGAACAATGAGCAGTTCTTC
CASSLARLANNEQFF
>-|TRBV20-1|TRBJ2-7|many
TGCAGTGCGCAGGATCGGCCGACCTACGAGCAGTACTTC
CSAQDRPTYEQYF
>-|TRBV7-2|TRBJ2-3|many
TGTGCCAGCAGCTTATATGCGGATACGCAGTATTTT
CASSLYADTQYF
>TRBD2|TRBV30|TRBJ2-2|many
TGTGCCTGGAGTGTTTGGCGGGGGGGCCTCGCCGGGGAGCTGTTTTTT
CAWSVWRGGLAGELFF
>-|TRBV6-1|TRBJ2-5|many
TGTGCCAGCCACAGGAGACAAGCAGAGACCCAGTACTTC
CASHRRQAETQYF
>-|TRBV7-7|TRBJ2-5|many
TGTGCTAGCAGCTCGGGACACCCCCCTATGGAGACCCAGTACTTC
CASSSGHPPMETQYF
>TRBD1|TRBV7-9|TRBJ1-2|few
TGTGCCAGCAGCGGGCGGACAGGGGATGACTATGGCTACACCTTC
CASSGRTGDDYGYTF
>-|TRBV20-1|TRBJ2-1|many
TGCAGTGCTGCGGGTAAAACCTACAATGAGCAGTTCTTC
CSAAGKTYNEQFF
>TRBD1|TRBV27|TRBJ2-5|many
TGTGCCAGCAGTTTATCCGGACAGGGGTGGCAAGAGACCCAGTACTTC
CASSLSGQGWQETQYF
>-|TRBV27|TRBJ2-2|many
TGTGCCAGCAGTTCAGAAGGCGTCTCGAACACCGGGGAGCTGTTTTTT
CASSSEGVSNTGELFF